These T cell receptor beta chains were read from a single sample in a study of Graves' ophthalmopathy and Graves' hyperthyroidism. From the multiplex PCR reads, TCRdb called clonotypes with MiXCR, one entry per CDR3 protein. Counted here are over 500,000 distinct CDR3 sequences, about a fifth occurring once; the ten biggest clones make up approximately 6.9%. Sequencing used peripheral blood. The origin of the receptors is a woman aged 18-29 years with stable Graves' hyperthyroidism. Some clones in this sample may be carry-over from other donors' samples. CDR3s include the opening cysteine and the closing phenylalanine or tryptophan. The order of the fields is J gene, V gene, D gene, CDR3 length, clone size, CDR3 protein, CDR3 DNA. The D gene is left open where the match is weak. Where a row states a size, it is once, few, many or the class of an expanded clone; other rows omit it.

J gene: TRBJ1-2
V gene: TRBV10-3
D gene: NA
CDR3 length: 11
clone size: few
CDR3 protein: CAIVGRDGYTF
CDR3 DNA: TGTGCCATCGTGGGCAGAGATGGCTACACCTTC

J gene: TRBJ1-1
V gene: TRBV6-2/TRBV6-3
D gene: NA
CDR3 length: 15
clone size: NA
CDR3 protein: CASRPHGGGGTEAFF
CDR3 DNA: TGTGCCAGCAGACCCCATGGGGGGGGTGGCACTGAAGCTTTCTTT

J gene: TRBJ1-2
V gene: TRBV19
D gene: NA
CDR3 length: 11
clone size: many
CDR3 protein: CASRRNYGYTF
CDR3 DNA: TGTGCCAGCAGACGGAACTATGGCTACACCTTC

J gene: TRBJ2-7
V gene: TRBV28
D gene: NA
CDR3 length: 15
clone size: NA
CDR3 protein: CASSLGSGTVNEQYF
CDR3 DNA: TGTGCCAGCAGTTTGGGTTCAGGGACCGTGAACGAGCAGTACTTC

J gene: TRBJ2-7
V gene: TRBV6-2/TRBV6-3
D gene: TRBD2
CDR3 length: 14
clone size: many
CDR3 protein: CASRRSGEAGEQYF
CDR3 DNA: TGTGCCAGCAGGCGGAGCGGGGAGGCGGGAGAGCAGTACTTC

J gene: TRBJ2-3
V gene: TRBV2
D gene: NA
CDR3 length: 15
clone size: few
CDR3 protein: CASRKGSAGTDTQYF
CDR3 DNA: TGTGCCAGCAGAAAGGGTAGTGCCGGCACAGATACGCAGTATTTT

J gene: TRBJ2-7
V gene: TRBV28
D gene: TRBD2
CDR3 length: 16
clone size: many
CDR3 protein: CASSSGGLAGEYEQYF
CDR3 DNA: TGTGCCAGCAGTTCGGGGGGACTAGCGGGAGAATACGAGCAGTACTTC

J gene: TRBJ1-5
V gene: TRBV6-1
D gene: NA
CDR3 length: 16
clone size: NA
CDR3 protein: CASRSGLEHSNQPQHF
CDR3 DNA: TGTGCCAGCAGAAGTGGCCTAGAGCATAGCAATCAGCCCCAGCATTTT

J gene: TRBJ1-2
V gene: TRBV13
D gene: NA
CDR3 length: 17
clone size: NA
CDR3 protein: CASSSKRGLETFYGYTF
CDR3 DNA: TGTGCCAGCAGCTCGAAGAGGGGTTTAGAAACTTTCTATGGCTACACCTTC

J gene: TRBJ1-5
V gene: TRBV5-6
D gene: NA
CDR3 length: 15
clone size: NA
CDR3 protein: CASSLGRGSHQPQHF
CDR3 DNA: TGTGCCAGCAGCTTGGGGAGGGGCAGCCACCAGCCCCAGCATTTT

J gene: TRBJ1-1
V gene: TRBV5-1
D gene: NA
CDR3 length: 12
clone size: few
CDR3 protein: CASSSAGLEAFF
CDR3 DNA: TGCGCCAGCAGCTCGGCAGGGCTGGAAGCTTTCTTT

J gene: TRBJ2-5
V gene: TRBV2
D gene: NA
CDR3 length: 12
clone size: many
CDR3 protein: CAGGQIQETQYF
CDR3 DNA: TGTGCCGGGGGGCAGATTCAAGAGACCCAGTACTTC

J gene: TRBJ2-2
V gene: TRBV7-3
D gene: NA
CDR3 length: 16
clone size: many
CDR3 protein: CASSLQSSVNTGELFF
CDR3 DNA: TGTGCCAGCAGCTTACAGTCTAGCGTGAACACCGGGGAGCTGTTTTTT

J gene: TRBJ2-4
V gene: TRBV12-3/TRBV12-4
D gene: NA
CDR3 length: 14
clone size: few
CDR3 protein: CATHPGGGSNIKYF
CDR3 DNA: TGTGCCACCCACCCAGGGGGAGGGTCAAACATTAAGTACTTC

J gene: TRBJ1-1
V gene: TRBV30
D gene: NA
CDR3 length: 13
clone size: few
CDR3 protein: CAWSAGSNTEAFF
CDR3 DNA: TGTGCCTGGAGTGCGGGGTCGAACACTGAAGCTTTCTTT

J gene: TRBJ2-7
V gene: TRBV12-5
D gene: NA
CDR3 length: 15
clone size: many
CDR3 protein: CASGLTTGATYEQYF
CDR3 DNA: TGTGCTAGTGGTTTGACTACTGGGGCAACCTACGAGCAGTACTTC

J gene: TRBJ1-2
V gene: TRBV28
D gene: NA
CDR3 length: 13
clone size: many
CDR3 protein: CASTQQVGYGYTF
CDR3 DNA: TGTGCCAGCACCCAACAGGTTGGCTATGGCTACACCTTC

J gene: TRBJ1-2
V gene: TRBV12-3/TRBV12-4
D gene: NA
CDR3 length: 14
clone size: many
CDR3 protein: CASSGPQFNYGYTF
CDR3 DNA: TGTGCCAGCAGTGGCCCCCAGTTTAACTATGGCTACACCTTC

J gene: TRBJ1-6
V gene: TRBV7-9
D gene: TRBD1
CDR3 length: 15
clone size: many
CDR3 protein: CASSLVGTGGSPLHF
CDR3 DNA: TGTGCCAGCAGCTTAGTTGGGACAGGCGGTTCACCCCTCCACTTT

J gene: TRBJ1-1
V gene: TRBV6-1
D gene: NA
CDR3 length: 13
clone size: few
CDR3 protein: CASKVPLGAEAFF
CDR3 DNA: TGTGCCAGCAAAGTGCCCCTTGGGGCTGAAGCTTTCTTT

J gene: TRBJ2-3
V gene: TRBV29-1
D gene: NA
CDR3 length: 14
clone size: many
CDR3 protein: CSVPTGSSTDTQYF
CDR3 DNA: TGCAGCGTCCCGACAGGCTCAAGCACAGATACGCAGTATTTT

J gene: TRBJ2-5
V gene: TRBV20-1
D gene: NA
CDR3 length: 10
clone size: few
CDR3 protein: CSAREEAQYF
CDR3 DNA: TGCAGTGCTAGAGAGGAAGCACAGTACTTC

J gene: TRBJ1-1
V gene: TRBV7-6
D gene: TRBD1
CDR3 length: 16
clone size: many
CDR3 protein: CASSLGQGYRNTEAFF
CDR3 DNA: TGTGCCAGCAGCTTGGGACAGGGTTACCGGAACACTGAAGCTTTCTTT

J gene: TRBJ1-1
V gene: TRBV11-2
D gene: NA
CDR3 length: 13
clone size: many
CDR3 protein: CASSLVSDTEAFF
CDR3 DNA: TGTGCCAGCAGCTTAGTATCAGACACTGAAGCTTTCTTT

J gene: TRBJ1-3
V gene: TRBV19
D gene: NA
CDR3 length: 15
clone size: many
CDR3 protein: CASSTTRTQGNTIYF
CDR3 DNA: TGTGCCAGTAGTACAACCCGGACACAGGGAAACACCATATATTTT

J gene: TRBJ2-2
V gene: TRBV2
D gene: TRBD2
CDR3 length: 15
clone size: many
CDR3 protein: CASSGTSGDTGELFF
CDR3 DNA: TGTGCCAGCAGTGGGACTAGCGGGGACACCGGGGAGCTGTTTTTT

J gene: TRBJ1-2
V gene: TRBV3-1
D gene: NA
CDR3 length: 16
clone size: many
CDR3 protein: CASSQNRAGVRYGYTF
CDR3 DNA: TGTGCCAGCAGCCAAAACCGGGCAGGGGTCCGCTATGGCTACACCTTC

J gene: TRBJ1-5
V gene: TRBV28
D gene: NA
CDR3 length: 13
clone size: once
CDR3 protein: CASTGPPNQPQHF
CDR3 DNA: TGTGCCAGCACCGGGCCCCCCAATCAGCCCCAGCATTTT

J gene: TRBJ2-7
V gene: TRBV12-3/TRBV12-4
D gene: TRBD1
CDR3 length: 14
clone size: NA
CDR3 protein: CASTLDRGLNEQYF
CDR3 DNA: TGTGCCAGCACCCTGGACAGGGGTCTCAACGAGCAGTACTTC

J gene: TRBJ2-3
V gene: TRBV25-1
D gene: TRBD2
CDR3 length: 19
clone size: few
CDR3 protein: CASSESHGGAGGPADTQYF
CDR3 DNA: TGTGCCAGCAGTGAATCCCATGGGGGAGCGGGAGGGCCGGCAGATACGCAGTATTTT

J gene: TRBJ2-7
V gene: TRBV30
D gene: NA
CDR3 length: 16
clone size: NA
CDR3 protein: CAWSVRGQRITYEQYF
CDR3 DNA: TGTGCCTGGAGTGTACGAGGACAGAGGATAACCTACGAGCAGTACTTC

J gene: TRBJ2-7
V gene: TRBV12-3/TRBV12-4
D gene: NA
CDR3 length: 15
clone size: many
CDR3 protein: CASSLGIGGSYEQYF
CDR3 DNA: TGTGCCAGCAGTTTAGGGATTGGAGGTTCCTACGAGCAGTACTTC

J gene: TRBJ2-7
V gene: TRBV28
D gene: TRBD2
CDR3 length: 20
clone size: NA
CDR3 protein: CASSLGRPFGLAGGSYEQYF
CDR3 DNA: TGTGCCAGCAGTTTAGGGAGACCCTTTGGACTAGCGGGGGGCTCCTACGAGCAGTACTTC

J gene: TRBJ1-1
V gene: TRBV6-1
D gene: NA
CDR3 length: 13
clone size: many
CDR3 protein: CASSETAETEAFF
CDR3 DNA: TGTGCCAGCAGCGAGACGGCCGAGACTGAAGCTTTCTTT

J gene: TRBJ1-2
V gene: TRBV9
D gene: TRBD1
CDR3 length: 15
clone size: many
CDR3 protein: CASSTGQGAYYGYTF
CDR3 DNA: TGTGCCAGCAGCACCGGACAGGGGGCGTACTATGGCTACACCTTC

J gene: TRBJ2-5
V gene: TRBV12-3/TRBV12-4
D gene: TRBD2
CDR3 length: 15
clone size: NA
CDR3 protein: CASSFGGGEQETQYF
CDR3 DNA: TGTGCCAGCAGTTTTGGGGGGGGAGAGCAAGAGACCCAGTACTTC

J gene: TRBJ1-2
V gene: TRBV12-3/TRBV12-4
D gene: NA
CDR3 length: 12
clone size: NA
CDR3 protein: CASRDGGYGYTF
CDR3 DNA: TGTGCCAGTAGGGACGGAGGCTATGGCTACACCTTC

J gene: TRBJ2-5
V gene: TRBV20-1
D gene: TRBD2
CDR3 length: 15
clone size: NA
CDR3 protein: CSARDGGLATETQYF
CDR3 DNA: TGCAGTGCTAGAGATGGGGGACTAGCGACAGAGACCCAGTACTTC

J gene: TRBJ1-2
V gene: TRBV6-1
D gene: TRBD1
CDR3 length: 13
clone size: many
CDR3 protein: CASSEGQNYGYTF
CDR3 DNA: TGTGCCAGCAGTGAGGGACAGAACTATGGCTACACCTTC

J gene: TRBJ2-7
V gene: TRBV6-1
D gene: NA
CDR3 length: 12
clone size: NA
CDR3 protein: CASNLGGREQYF
CDR3 DNA: TGTGCCAGCAATCTCGGGGGGCGCGAGCAGTACTTC

J gene: TRBJ1-2
V gene: TRBV13
D gene: NA
CDR3 length: 11
clone size: many
CDR3 protein: CASSLDMSYTF
CDR3 DNA: TGTGCCAGCAGCTTGGACATGAGCTACACCTTC

J gene: TRBJ1-2
V gene: TRBV6-2/TRBV6-3
D gene: TRBD1
CDR3 length: 20
clone size: many
CDR3 protein: CASSLPGQGMVDGANYGYTF
CDR3 DNA: TGTGCCAGCAGTCTCCCAGGACAGGGAATGGTCGATGGAGCTAACTATGGCTACACCTTC

J gene: TRBJ1-1
V gene: TRBV5-1
D gene: NA
CDR3 length: 14
clone size: many
CDR3 protein: CASSLAEGITEAFF
CDR3 DNA: TGCGCCAGCAGCTTGGCCGAGGGAATCACTGAAGCTTTCTTT

J gene: TRBJ1-5
V gene: TRBV7-8
D gene: NA
CDR3 length: 12
clone size: few
CDR3 protein: CASSLPGSPQHF
CDR3 DNA: TGTGCCAGCAGCCTACCAGGGTCGCCCCAGCATTTT

J gene: TRBJ1-2
V gene: TRBV12-3/TRBV12-4
D gene: NA
CDR3 length: 16
clone size: once
CDR3 protein: CASSLYGPGAPDGYTF
CDR3 DNA: TGTGCCAGCAGTTTATACGGTCCGGGAGCGCCGGATGGCTACACCTTC

J gene: TRBJ1-2
V gene: TRBV20-1
D gene: TRBD1
CDR3 length: 14
clone size: NA
CDR3 protein: CSALGQGRVYGYTF
CDR3 DNA: TGCAGTGCTCTAGGACAGGGCCGGGTCTATGGCTACACCTTC

J gene: TRBJ1-3
V gene: TRBV11-2
D gene: NA
CDR3 length: 14
clone size: many
CDR3 protein: CASSLVGSGNTIYF
CDR3 DNA: TGCGCCAGCAGCTTGGTCGGCTCTGGAAACACCATATATTTT

J gene: TRBJ1-1
V gene: TRBV11-2
D gene: NA
CDR3 length: 13
clone size: many
CDR3 protein: CASSLGVGTEAFF
CDR3 DNA: TGTGCCAGCAGCTTAGGGGTCGGTACTGAAGCTTTCTTT

J gene: TRBJ2-7
V gene: TRBV5-6
D gene: TRBD2
CDR3 length: 16
clone size: many
CDR3 protein: CASSAAQRGAPYEQYF
CDR3 DNA: TGTGCCAGCAGCGCGGCGCAGCGGGGGGCCCCCTACGAGCAGTACTTC

J gene: TRBJ1-5
V gene: TRBV28
D gene: NA
CDR3 length: 15
clone size: few
CDR3 protein: CASSRQDVGNQPQHF
CDR3 DNA: TGTGCCAGCAGCCGACAGGACGTTGGGAATCAGCCCCAGCATTTT

J gene: TRBJ1-1
V gene: TRBV6-1
D gene: TRBD1
CDR3 length: 15
clone size: NA
CDR3 protein: CASSERGTEGTEAFF
CDR3 DNA: TGTGCCAGCAGTGAACGGGGGACAGAGGGCACTGAAGCTTTCTTT

J gene: TRBJ1-5
V gene: TRBV12-3/TRBV12-4
D gene: TRBD1
CDR3 length: 15
clone size: many
CDR3 protein: CASSQGGTINQPQHF
CDR3 DNA: TGTGCCAGCAGTCAGGGGGGAACTATCAATCAGCCCCAGCATTTT

J gene: TRBJ1-6
V gene: TRBV6-5
D gene: NA
CDR3 length: 14
clone size: many
CDR3 protein: CASSYAGSNSPLHF
CDR3 DNA: TGTGCCAGCAGTTATGCGGGGTCCAATTCACCCCTCCACTTT

J gene: TRBJ1-1
V gene: TRBV6-1
D gene: NA
CDR3 length: 15
clone size: NA
CDR3 protein: CASRLGRLMNTEAFF
CDR3 DNA: TGTGCCAGCAGATTGGGTCGTCTTATGAACACTGAAGCTTTCTTT

J gene: TRBJ2-5
V gene: TRBV12-3/TRBV12-4
D gene: NA
CDR3 length: 12
clone size: NA
CDR3 protein: CATGLFQETQYF
CDR3 DNA: TGTGCCACCGGACTGTTCCAAGAGACCCAGTACTTC

J gene: TRBJ2-5
V gene: TRBV25-1
D gene: TRBD1
CDR3 length: 17
clone size: NA
CDR3 protein: CASSESPRDRGEETQYF
CDR3 DNA: TGTGCCAGCAGTGAATCTCCCCGGGACAGGGGGGAGGAGACCCAGTACTTC

J gene: TRBJ1-3
V gene: TRBV30
D gene: NA
CDR3 length: 14
clone size: few
CDR3 protein: CAWGRQTSGNTIYF
CDR3 DNA: TGTGCCTGGGGTAGACAGACCTCTGGAAACACCATATATTTT